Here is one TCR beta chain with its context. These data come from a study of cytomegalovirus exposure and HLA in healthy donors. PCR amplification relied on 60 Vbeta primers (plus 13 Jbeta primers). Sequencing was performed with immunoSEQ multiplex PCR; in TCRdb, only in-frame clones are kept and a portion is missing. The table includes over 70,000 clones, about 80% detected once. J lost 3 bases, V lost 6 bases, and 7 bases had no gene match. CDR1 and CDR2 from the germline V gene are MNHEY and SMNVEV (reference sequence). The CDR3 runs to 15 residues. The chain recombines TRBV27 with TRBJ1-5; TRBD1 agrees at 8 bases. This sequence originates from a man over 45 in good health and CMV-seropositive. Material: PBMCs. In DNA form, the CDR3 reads TGTGCCAGCAGCCGAGGACAGGGAATCAATCAGCCCCAGCATTTT. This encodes CASSRGQGINQPQHF.